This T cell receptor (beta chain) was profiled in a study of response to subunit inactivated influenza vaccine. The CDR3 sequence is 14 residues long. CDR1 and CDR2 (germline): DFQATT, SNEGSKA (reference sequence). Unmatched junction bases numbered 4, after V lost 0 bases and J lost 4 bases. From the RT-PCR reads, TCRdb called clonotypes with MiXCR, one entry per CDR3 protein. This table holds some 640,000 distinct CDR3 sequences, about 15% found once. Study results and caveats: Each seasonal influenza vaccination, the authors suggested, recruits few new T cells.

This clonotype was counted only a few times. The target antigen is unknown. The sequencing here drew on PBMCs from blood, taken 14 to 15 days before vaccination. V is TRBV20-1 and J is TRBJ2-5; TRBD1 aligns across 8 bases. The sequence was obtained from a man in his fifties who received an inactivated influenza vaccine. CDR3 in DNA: TGCAGTGCTAGAGAATGGGACAGGCTAGAGACCCAGTACTTC. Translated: CSAREWDRLETQYF.